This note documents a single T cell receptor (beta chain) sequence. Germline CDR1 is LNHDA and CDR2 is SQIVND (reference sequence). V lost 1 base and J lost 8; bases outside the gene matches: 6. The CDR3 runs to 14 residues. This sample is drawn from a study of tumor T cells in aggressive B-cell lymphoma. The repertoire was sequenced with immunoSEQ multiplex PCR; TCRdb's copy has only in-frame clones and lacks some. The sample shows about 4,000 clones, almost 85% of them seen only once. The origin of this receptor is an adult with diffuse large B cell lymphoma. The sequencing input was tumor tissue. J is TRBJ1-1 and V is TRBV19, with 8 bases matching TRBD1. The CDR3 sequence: CASSIGGTGREAFF. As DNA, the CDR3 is TGTGCCAGTAGTATAGGCGGGACAGGACGCGAAGCTTTCTTT.